Below, one TCR beta chain is given with its context. This clonotype was seen a handful of times. Its antigen target is currently unknown. One base away there is no much larger clone; base qualities are not given. The sample originates from a study of neurological immune-mediated disorders (dated by TCRdb to between 2018 and 2021). The study in broad terms: The study compared peripheral blood TCR-beta repertoires of HTLV-I-associated myelopathy (HAM/TSP) patients, multiple sclerosis patients and healthy controls using UMI-based sequencing. The 90 to 120 TCR-beta libraries covered PBMC samples along with longitudinal samples, technical triplicates, and paired sorted CD4+ and CD8+ T-cell subsets. The cohort comprised 68 subjects: some 15 HAM/TSP patients, 34 multiple sclerosis patients and approximately 20 healthy controls. Results the study describes overall, beyond this receptor: No identical CDR3 amino acid sequences were found to be shared among expanded clones across subjects, suggesting that TCR-beta repertoires were private in all groups. TCR clonal expansion was greatest in HAM/TSP patients and smallest in MS patients, who ranked below even healthy controls.

To synthesize cDNA, template-switch 5'RACE was performed with a primer carrying a 10-nucleotide random unique molecular identifier so that each TCR transcript was tagged. Over 170 million TCR-beta sequences, covering 15-18 subjects, were produced in each sequencing run. The RNeasy kit was used for extraction of total RNA. Using the KAPA Real-time Library Amplification kit, TCR-beta VDJ regions were amplified with primers for the TCR constant region and the 5'RACE anchor. A first PCR added sample indexes and Illumina adaptors, after which a second PCR increased the library yield. After Ampure bead purification, the TCR product of roughly 650 bp was size-selected on a 2% E-gel SizeSelection system. Before pooling, libraries had their quality checked on a Bioanalyzer, their concentration measured with Qubit, and their quantity determined with the Kapa Library Quantification kit. An Illumina HiSeq 2500 sequenced the libraries paired-end 2 x 150 bp. To increase sequence diversity, about 25-31% phiX was spiked into each library pool. The source study handled its data this way. Quality-filtered reads were processed with the UMI-based MiGEC pipeline, and over 90% of raw TCR sequences were removed by the MiGEC pipeline during error correction. VDJ genes were aligned to IMGT germline references, and clonotypes were defined by unique CDR3 amino acid sequence plus V-J genes. Clonal expansion, Shannon diversity and CDR3 relatedness (CalcPairwiseDistances, ClusterSamples) were evaluated with VDJtools, and phylogenetic trees were built with CLCbio workbench. A clone was classed as expanded if it had 8 or more unique UMIs, a cutoff based on coefficient-of-variation modelling across technical triplicates. TCRdb passed the public sequencing reads through fastp at Q25 and MiXCR, retaining productive beta sequences. Rows are unified per CDR3 protein, each entry keeping the most common DNA and genes. None of the V and J calls come from the authors' own analysis; TCRdb made them. The sample table lists about 59,000 distinct CDR3 sequences, 9.5% to 15% of them with a count of one. Approximately 11% of the sample is held by the ten biggest clonotypes.

Trimming takes 5 bases from V and 4 bases from J, and the germline ends sit 4 bases apart. CDR1 and CDR2 (SGHRS, YFSETQ) derive from the germline V gene. The CDR3 measures 10 amino acids from cysteine to phenylalanine. This entry keeps only the CDR3 DNA: 30 bases, framed from base 1. For the unsorted PBMC libraries, 2 million PBMCs were stored in RNAlater at -80 degrees C until RNA extraction and were used to generate the libraries. Peripheral blood underwent Ficoll-Hypaque density gradient centrifugation to isolate PBMCs, which were then cryopreserved in liquid nitrogen. The origin of this receptor is a woman aged 55-75 years with HTLV-1-associated myelopathy (HAM/TSP). Sequencing was carried out using PBMCs. The chain uses TRBV5-1 and TRBJ2-7, with the identity of the D gene unclear. CDR3 protein: CASRTYEQYF. The DNA sequence follows: TGCGCCAGCAGGACATACGAGCAGTACTTC.